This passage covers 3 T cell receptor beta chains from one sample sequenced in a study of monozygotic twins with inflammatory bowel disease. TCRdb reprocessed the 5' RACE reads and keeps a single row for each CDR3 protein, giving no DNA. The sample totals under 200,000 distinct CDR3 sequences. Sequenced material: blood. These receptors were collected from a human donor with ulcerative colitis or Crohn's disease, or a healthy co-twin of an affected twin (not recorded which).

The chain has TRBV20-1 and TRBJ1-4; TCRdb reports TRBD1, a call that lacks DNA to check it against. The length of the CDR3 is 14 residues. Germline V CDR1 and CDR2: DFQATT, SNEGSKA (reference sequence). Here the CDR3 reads CSARGDRGNEKLFF.

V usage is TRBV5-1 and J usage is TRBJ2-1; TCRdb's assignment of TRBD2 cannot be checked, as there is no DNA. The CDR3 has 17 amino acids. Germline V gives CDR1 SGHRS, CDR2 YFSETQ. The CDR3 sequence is CASSWRASGVQYNEQFF.

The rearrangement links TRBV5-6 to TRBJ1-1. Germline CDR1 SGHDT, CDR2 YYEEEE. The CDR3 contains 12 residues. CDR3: CASSFMNTEAFF.